This TCR beta chain was retrieved from a study of T-cell reconstitution after alpha-beta-depleted transplantation in children. CDR3 length: 14 amino acids. The sample holds many counts of this clonotype. The junction shows a germline mismatch at one end, possibly a read error. Unique molecular identifiers were used in preparing the TCRbeta library. TCRdb re-analysed the PCR reads in MiXCR, keeping a single row per CDR3 protein. The sample lists 640,000 or so distinct CDR3 sequences; roughly 17% were seen once. This chain uses TRBV12-3 or TRBV12-4 with TRBJ1-1; possibly TRBD1 for D (6 bases). This TCR came from a human donor who donated a stem cell graft to a child with acute myeloid leukemia. The specimen was PBMCs from the stem cell graft donor, collected from the stem cell graft. Written as DNA, the CDR3 is TGTGCCAGCAGCTTAGTGGGGGGCAGGGCTGAAGCTTTCTTT. As protein: CASSLVGGRAEAFF.